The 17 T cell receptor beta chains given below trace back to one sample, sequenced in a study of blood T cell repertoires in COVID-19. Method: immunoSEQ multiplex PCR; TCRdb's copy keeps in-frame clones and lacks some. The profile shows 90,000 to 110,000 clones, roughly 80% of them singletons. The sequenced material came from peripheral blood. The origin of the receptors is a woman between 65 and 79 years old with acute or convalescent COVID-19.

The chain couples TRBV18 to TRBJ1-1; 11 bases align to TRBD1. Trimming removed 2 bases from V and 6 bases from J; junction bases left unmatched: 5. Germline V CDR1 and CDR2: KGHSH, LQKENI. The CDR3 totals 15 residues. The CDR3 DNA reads TGTGCCAGCTCACCAGCGCCGGGACAGGGGGCTGAAGCTTTCTTT. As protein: CASSPAPGQGAEAFF.

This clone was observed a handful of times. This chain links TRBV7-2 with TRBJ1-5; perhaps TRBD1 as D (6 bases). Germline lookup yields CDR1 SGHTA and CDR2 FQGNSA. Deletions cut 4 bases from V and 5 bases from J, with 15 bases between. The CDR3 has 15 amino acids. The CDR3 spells CASSSRGGMDQPQHF. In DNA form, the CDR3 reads TGTGCCAGCAGCTCAAGGGGGGGCATGGATCAGCCCCAGCATTTT.

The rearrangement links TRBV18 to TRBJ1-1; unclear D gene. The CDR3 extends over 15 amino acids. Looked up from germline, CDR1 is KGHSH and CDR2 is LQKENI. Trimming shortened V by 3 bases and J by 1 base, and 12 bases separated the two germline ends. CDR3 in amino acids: CASSPPARGNTEAFF. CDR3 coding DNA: TGTGCCAGCTCACCCCCAGCCAGAGGGAACACTGAAGCTTTCTTT.

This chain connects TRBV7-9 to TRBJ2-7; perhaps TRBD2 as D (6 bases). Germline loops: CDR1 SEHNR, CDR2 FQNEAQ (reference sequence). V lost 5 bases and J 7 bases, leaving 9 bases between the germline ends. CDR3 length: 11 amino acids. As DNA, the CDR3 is TGTGCCAGCAGCCACGCGGGGGAGCAGTACTTC. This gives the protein CASSHAGEQYF.

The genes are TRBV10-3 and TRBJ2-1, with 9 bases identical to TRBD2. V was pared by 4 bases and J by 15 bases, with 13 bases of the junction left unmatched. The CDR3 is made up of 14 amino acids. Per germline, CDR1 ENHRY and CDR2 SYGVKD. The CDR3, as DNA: TGTGCCATCAGTGCAGAGGCTAGCGGGGATCGATCGTTCTTC. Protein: CAISAEASGDRSFF.

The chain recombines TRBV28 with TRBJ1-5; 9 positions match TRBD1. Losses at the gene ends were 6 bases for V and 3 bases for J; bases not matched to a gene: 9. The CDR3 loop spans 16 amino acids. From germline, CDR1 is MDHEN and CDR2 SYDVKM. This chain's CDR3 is CASSAPTGGHNQPQHF. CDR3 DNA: TGTGCCAGCAGCGCCCCGACAGGGGGACACAATCAGCCCCAGCATTTT.

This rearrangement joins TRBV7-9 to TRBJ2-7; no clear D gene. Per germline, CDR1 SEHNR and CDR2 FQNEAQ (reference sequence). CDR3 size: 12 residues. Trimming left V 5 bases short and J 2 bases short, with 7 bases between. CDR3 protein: CASSRGAYEQYF. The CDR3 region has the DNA TGTGCCAGCAGCCGAGGAGCCTACGAGCAGTACTTC.

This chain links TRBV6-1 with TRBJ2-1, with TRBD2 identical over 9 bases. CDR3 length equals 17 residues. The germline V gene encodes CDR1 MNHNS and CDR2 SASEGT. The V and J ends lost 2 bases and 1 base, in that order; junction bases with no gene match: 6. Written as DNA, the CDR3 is TGTGCCAGCAGTGAACCCGCGGGGGGGGCTTCCTACAATGAGCAGTTCTTC. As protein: CASSEPAGGASYNEQFF.

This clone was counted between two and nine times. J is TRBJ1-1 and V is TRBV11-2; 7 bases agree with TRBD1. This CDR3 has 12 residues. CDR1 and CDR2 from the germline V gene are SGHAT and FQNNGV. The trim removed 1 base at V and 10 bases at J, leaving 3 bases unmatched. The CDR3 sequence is CASSLVGQRAFF. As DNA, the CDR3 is TGTGCCAGCAGCTTAGTGGGACAGCGAGCTTTCTTT.

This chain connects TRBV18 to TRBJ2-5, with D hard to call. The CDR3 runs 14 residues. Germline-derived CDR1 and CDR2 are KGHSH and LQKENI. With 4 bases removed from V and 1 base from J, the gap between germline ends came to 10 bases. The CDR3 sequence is CASSLAELQETQYF. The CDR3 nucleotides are TGTGCCAGCTCACTCGCGGAGCTCCAAGAGACCCAGTACTTC.

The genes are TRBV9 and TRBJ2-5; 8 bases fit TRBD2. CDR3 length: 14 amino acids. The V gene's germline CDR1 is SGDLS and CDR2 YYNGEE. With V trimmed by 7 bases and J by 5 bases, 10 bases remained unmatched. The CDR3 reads CASAPGLVLETQYF. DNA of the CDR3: TGTGCCAGCGCCCCGGGACTAGTTTTGGAGACCCAGTACTTC.

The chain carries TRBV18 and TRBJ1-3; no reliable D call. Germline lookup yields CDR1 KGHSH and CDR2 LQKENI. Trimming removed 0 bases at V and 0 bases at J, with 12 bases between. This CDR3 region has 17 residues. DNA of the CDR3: TGTGCCAGCTCACCACCGGGCAGGCCCCTCTCTGGAAACACCATATATTTT. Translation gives CASSPPGRPLSGNTIYF. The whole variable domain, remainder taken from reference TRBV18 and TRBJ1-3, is NAGVMQNPRHLVRRRGQEARLRCSPMKGHSHVYWYRQLPEEGLKFMVYLQKENIIDESGMPKERFSAEFPKEGPSILRIQQVVRGDSAAYFCASSPPGRPLSGNTIYFGEGSWLTVV.

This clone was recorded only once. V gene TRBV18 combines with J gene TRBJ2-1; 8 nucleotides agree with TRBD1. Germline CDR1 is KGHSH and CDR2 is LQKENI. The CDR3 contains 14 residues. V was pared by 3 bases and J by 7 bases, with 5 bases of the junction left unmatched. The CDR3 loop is CASSPATGENEQFF. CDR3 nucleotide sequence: TGTGCCAGCTCACCCGCGACAGGGGAGAATGAGCAGTTCTTC.

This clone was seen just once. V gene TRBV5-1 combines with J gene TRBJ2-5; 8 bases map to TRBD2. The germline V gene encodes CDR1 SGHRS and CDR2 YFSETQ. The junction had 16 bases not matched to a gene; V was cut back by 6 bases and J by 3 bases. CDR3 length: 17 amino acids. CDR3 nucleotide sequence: TGCGCCAGCACGAAAGTGGGCCCACTAGCGGAGAAAGAGACCCAGTACTTC. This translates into CASTKVGPLAEKETQYF.

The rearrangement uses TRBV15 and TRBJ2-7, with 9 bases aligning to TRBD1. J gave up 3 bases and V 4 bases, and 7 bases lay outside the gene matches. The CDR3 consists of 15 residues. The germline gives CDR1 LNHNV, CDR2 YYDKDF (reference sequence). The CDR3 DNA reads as TGTGCCACCAGCAAGGGTGGGACAGGGAGCTACGAGCAGTACTTC. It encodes CATSKGGTGSYEQYF.

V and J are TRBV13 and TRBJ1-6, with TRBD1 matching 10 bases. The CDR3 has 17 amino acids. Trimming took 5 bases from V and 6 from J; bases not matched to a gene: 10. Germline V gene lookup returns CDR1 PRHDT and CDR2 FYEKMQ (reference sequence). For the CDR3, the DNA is TGTGCCAGCAGCCGGGGACAGGGGTTGGTAGGTAATTCACCCCTCCACTTT. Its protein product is CASSRGQGLVGNSPLHF.

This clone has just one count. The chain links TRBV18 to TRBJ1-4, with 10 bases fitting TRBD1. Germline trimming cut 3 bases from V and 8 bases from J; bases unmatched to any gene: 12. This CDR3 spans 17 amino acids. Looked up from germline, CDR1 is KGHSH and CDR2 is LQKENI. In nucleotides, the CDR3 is TGTGCCAGCTCACCCGGGCGCCGCGGGACAGGGGTGGAAAAACTGTTTTTT. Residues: CASSPGRRGTGVEKLFF.